The 31 T cell receptor beta chains listed next were all sequenced from one sample in a study of shared clonotypes between healthy human individuals. This table comes from immunoSEQ multiplex PCR, and its TCRdb copy is limited to in-frame clones, with some not included. The sample gives hundreds of thousands of clones, approximately 96% of which show up once; about 0.12% is in the top ten. CD45RO-negative CD8 cells positively selected for CCR7 made up the naive population, which excluded terminally differentiated effector memory CD45RA+ cells. The sequenced material came from naive CD8+ T cells sorted from blood. These receptors all come from a woman aged 25 to 45 in good health.

The sample holds one count of this clone. The chain joins TRBV2 to TRBJ1-1; D unresolved. V lost 7 bases and J 2 bases, leaving 5 bases between the germline ends. The germline V gene has CDR1 SNHLY and CDR2 FYNNEI. The CDR3 is 11 residues long. CDR3: CASTDNTEAFF. The DNA of the CDR3 is TGTGCCAGCACGGATAACACTGAAGCTTTCTTT. The full variable domain, in which reference TRBV2 and TRBJ1-1 provide the parts outside the CDR3, is EPEVTQTPSHQVTQMGQEVILRCVPISNHLYFYWYRQILGQKVEFLVSFYNNEISEKSEIFDDQFSVERPDGSNFTLKIRSTKLEDSAMYFCASTDNTEAFFGQGTRLTVV.

On this clone itself: Other nucleotide sequences in the sample specify the same CDR3. This rearrangement joins TRBV19 to TRBJ1-4; tentatively, D is TRBD1 (6 bases). CDR1 LNHDA and CDR2 SQIVND come from the germline V gene (reference sequence). This CDR3 spans 15 amino acids. Deletions cut 1 base from V and 0 bases from J, with 6 bases between. The CDR3 coding sequence is TGTGCCAGTAGTATAGGGACAGCAACTAATGAAAAACTGTTTTTT. It specifies CASSIGTATNEKLFF.

This clone has only one observation. The genes are TRBV4-1 and TRBJ1-5; D uncertain. Trimming removed 0 bases from V and 6 bases from J, with 9 bases in between. CDR1 is MGHRA, CDR2 YSYEKL, per germline. The CDR3 has 14 amino acids. The CDR3 reads CASSQDTVPQPQHF. In DNA form, the CDR3 reads TGCGCCAGCAGCCAAGATACAGTTCCTCAGCCCCAGCATTTT.

The chain has TRBV7-2 and TRBJ1-5; a weak D match, TRBD1 (5 bases). The CDR3 loop spans 15 amino acids. The V gene's germline CDR1 is SGHTA and CDR2 FQGNSA. The germline V and J ends were trimmed by 5 bases and 4 bases, with 15 bases remaining between them. As DNA, the CDR3 is TGTGCCAGCAGCGTCGACAGCTTTGTTAATCAGCCCCAGCATTTT. Protein product: CASSVDSFVNQPQHF.

This chain uses TRBV7-9 with TRBJ2-1; D is perhaps TRBD1 or TRBD2 (6 bases each). This CDR3 is built from 14 residues. Germline V gene lookup returns CDR1 SEHNR and CDR2 FQNEAQ (reference sequence). Trimming stripped 5 bases from V and 7 bases from J, with 15 bases between. The CDR3 region has the DNA TGTGCCAGCAGCCTCACGGGGGACACGAATGAGCAGTTCTTC. It translates to CASSLTGDTNEQFF.

This sequence joins TRBV7-9 and TRBJ2-3; 8 bases are shared with TRBD1. The CDR3 is 14 amino acids. Unmatched junction bases numbered 5, after V lost 4 bases and J lost 5 bases. CDR1 SEHNR and CDR2 FQNEAQ come from the germline V gene (reference sequence). The CDR3, as DNA: TGTGCCAGCAGCTCAGGACAGGGAGAAGATACGCAGTATTTT. This sequence encodes CASSSGQGEDTQYF.

The genes are TRBV5-4 and TRBJ1-1; 7 bases are a match to TRBD1. The CDR3 is 15 residues long. Trimming removed 5 bases from V and 1 base from J; junction bases left unmatched: 8. Per germline, CDR1 SGHNT and CDR2 YYREEE (reference sequence). Here the CDR3 DNA reads TGTGCCAGCAGTTGGGCAGGGGGTGAGAACACTGAAGCTTTCTTT. It translates to CASSWAGGENTEAFF.

This sequence joins TRBV19 and TRBJ2-2; the D is unclear. V was trimmed by 5 bases and J by 5 bases, leaving 9 bases between them. The CDR3 spans 13 residues. The germline gives CDR1 LNHDA, CDR2 SQIVND (reference sequence). CDR3: CASSPTRTGELFF. CDR3 coding DNA: TGTGCCAGTAGTCCCACAAGGACCGGGGAGCTGTTTTTT.

Concerning this clone: The sample has other DNA sequences that encode this CDR3 too. The CDR3 reads CASSLLANTEAFF. CDR3 in DNA: TGTGCCAGCAGTTTACTGGCGAACACTGAAGCTTTCTTT. The chain is built from TRBV27 and TRBJ1-1; D ambiguous. The germline V gene encodes CDR1 MNHEY and CDR2 SMNVEV (reference sequence). The V end was cut by 2 bases, the J end by 1 base, with 5 bases between. The CDR3 sequence is 13 residues long.

The genes are TRBV27 and TRBJ2-1; D remains unclear. Deletions cut 7 bases from V and 6 bases from J, with 19 bases between. The germline CDR1 and CDR2 sequences are MNHEY and SMNVEV (reference sequence). This CDR3 has 15 residues. CDR3 coding DNA: TGTGCCAGCACGCATAGGGCAGGCGATTTCAATGAGCAGTTCTTC. Protein: CASTHRAGDFNEQFF.

This chain joins TRBV27 and TRBJ2-7; possibly TRBD2 for D (6 bases). Trimming took 0 bases from V and 6 from J, leaving 15 bases between them. The CDR3 contains 15 residues. Germline CDR1 and CDR2: MNHEY and SMNVEV (reference sequence). CDR3 nucleotides: TGTGCCAGCAGTTTATCGGAACTAGCTGAAGGCGAGCAGTACTTC. Amino acids: CASSLSELAEGEQYF.

The chain recombines TRBV5-4 with TRBJ2-1; D might be TRBD2 (6 bases). Germline assignment: CDR1 SGHNT and CDR2 YYREEE (reference sequence). V lost 2 bases to trimming and J lost 6 bases, with 9 bases between them. This CDR3 is built from 13 residues. CDR3 in DNA: TGTGCCAGCAGCTTTGGGACTTTCAATGAGCAGTTCTTC. This gives the protein CASSFGTFNEQFF.

This clone came up once. The V and J genes are TRBV19 and TRBJ2-3, with 8 bases identical to TRBD2. V was clipped by 7 bases and J by 7 bases; unmatched bases: 19. The CDR3 has 17 residues. The germline V gene has CDR1 LNHDA and CDR2 SQIVND (reference sequence). The CDR3 nucleotides read TGTGCCAGTAACCCCCGAAGCGGGAGAGGGGCCGGGTATACGCAGTATTTT. Protein: CASNPRSGRGAGYTQYF.

The sample holds one count of this clone. The rearrangement uses TRBV7-6 and TRBJ2-7; TRBD2 might be the D (6 bases). CDR1 and CDR2 from the germline V gene are SGHVS and FNYEAQ. Trimming took 5 bases from V and 3 from J, leaving 23 bases between them. The CDR3 has 17 amino acids. The CDR3 region is CASSPKVSGTRLYEQYF. In DNA, the CDR3 is TGTGCCAGCAGCCCAAAAGTTTCGGGGACTCGCCTCTACGAGCAGTACTTC. The variable domain in full, completed from reference TRBV7-6 and TRBJ2-7, reads GAGVSQSPRYKVTKRGQDVALRCDPISGHVSLYWYRQALGQGPEFLTYFNYEAQQDKSGLPNDRFSAERPEGSISTLTIQRTEQRDSAMYRCASSPKVSGTRLYEQYFGPGTRLTVT.

The chain uses TRBV6-6 and TRBJ1-1; no definite D call. Germline V gene data show CDR1 as MNHNY and CDR2 as SVGAGI (reference sequence). The V gene lost 2 bases and the J gene lost 8 bases, with 12 bases spanning the gap. CDR3 length: 13 residues. The CDR3: CASSYGTAVEAFF. In DNA, the CDR3 is TGTGCCAGCAGTTACGGTACGGCTGTAGAAGCTTTCTTT.

The chain joins TRBV6-5 to TRBJ1-4, with a possible D match to TRBD1 (5 bases). The germline gives CDR1 MNHEY, CDR2 SVGAGI. The CDR3 covers 15 residues. Trimming pared 8 bases from V and 4 bases from J, leaving 17 bases between. CDR3 nucleotide sequence: TGTGCCAGCGGGCTGGCGGGGCTGGTTAATGAAAAACTGTTTTTT. Its protein product is CASGLAGLVNEKLFF.

This clone occurred a few times. The chain joins TRBV7-6 to TRBJ1-5; D not certain. Deletions cut 5 bases from V and 3 bases from J, with 11 bases between. This CDR3 contains 14 residues. From germline, CDR1 is SGHVS and CDR2 FNYEAQ. CDR3 sequence: CASSADGYNQPQHF. As DNA, the CDR3 is TGTGCCAGCAGCGCGGACGGTTACAATCAGCCCCAGCATTTT. Supplemented by reference TRBV7-6 and TRBJ1-5, the full variable domain reads GAGVSQSPRYKVTKRGQDVALRCDPISGHVSLYWYRQALGQGPEFLTYFNYEAQQDKSGLPNDRFSAERPEGSISTLTIQRTEQRDSAMYRCASSADGYNQPQHFGDGTRLSIL.

V gene TRBV5-6 combines with J gene TRBJ1-2; D is uncertain. Between the trimmed V and J ends, which lost 8 bases and 6 bases, there was a span of 17 bases. This CDR3 is 13 amino acids long. Germline V gene sequence: CDR1 SGHDT, CDR2 YYEEEE. The CDR3 sequence is CASTYAGYNGYTF. The CDR3 coding sequence is TGTGCCAGTACCTATGCCGGGTACAATGGCTACACCTTC.

The CDR3 spells CASGVGTSGRMPTDTQYF. DNA of the CDR3: TGTGCTAGTGGTGTCGGGACTAGCGGGAGGATGCCCACAGATACGCAGTATTTT. This chain joins TRBV12-5 and TRBJ2-3; TRBD2 aligns across 15 bases. This CDR3 spans 18 amino acids. V lost 5 bases to trimming and J lost 2 bases; unmatched junction nucleotides: 8. Germline CDR1 LGHNT, CDR2 FRNRAP.

The J gene is TRBJ2-1, the V gene TRBV9; a possible D gene is TRBD1 (5 bases). Trimming removed 0 bases from V and 4 bases from J, with 8 bases in between. This CDR3 has 14 amino acids. The germline V gene encodes CDR1 SGDLS and CDR2 YYNGEE. CDR3 sequence: CASSVAPGYNEQFF. Here the CDR3 DNA reads TGTGCCAGCAGCGTAGCCCCAGGGTACAATGAGCAGTTCTTC.

This clone appeared a single time. The gene calls are TRBV5-1 and TRBJ2-2, with 10 bases matching TRBD1. The V gene end was trimmed by 1 base and the J gene end by 5 bases; junction bases not matched to a gene: 5. The V gene's germline CDR1 is SGHRS and CDR2 YFSETQ. The CDR3 has 16 residues. CDR3 residues: CASSLRDRGLTGELFF. The CDR3 DNA follows: TGCGCCAGCAGCTTGAGGGACAGGGGTTTAACCGGGGAGCTGTTTTTT.

The chain uses TRBV27 and TRBJ1-5; D is perhaps TRBD1 (5 bases). CDR1 and CDR2 from the germline V gene are MNHEY and SMNVEV (reference sequence). V lost 2 bases and J 2 bases, leaving 13 bases between the germline ends. The CDR3 runs 16 residues. CDR3 coding DNA: TGTGCCAGCAGTTTAGGAGCGGGGGGAGGCAATCAGCCCCAGCATTTT. Its protein is CASSLGAGGGNQPQHF.

Note on this clone: Other DNA sequences in this specimen translate into the identical CDR3. The J gene is TRBJ2-7, the V gene TRBV28; perhaps TRBD2 as D (6 bases). Germline CDR1 is MDHEN and CDR2 is SYDVKM. This CDR3 spans 13 amino acids. Trimming pared 5 bases from V and 2 bases from J, leaving 10 bases between. The CDR3 loop is CASSRGGPYEQYF. The CDR3 DNA sequence: TGTGCCAGCAGTCGAGGAGGGCCCTACGAGCAGTACTTC.

The genes are TRBV18 and TRBJ2-1, with 13 positions matching TRBD2. The V and J ends lost 2 bases and 9 bases, in that order; junction bases with no gene match: 7. Germline CDR1 is KGHSH and CDR2 is LQKENI. The CDR3 totals 16 residues. The CDR3 DNA sequence: TGTGCCAGCTCACCAGCCGGACTAGCGGGGGAGATTGAGCAGTTCTTC. Translated, it gives CASSPAGLAGEIEQFF.

The chain carries TRBV13 and TRBJ1-5; D gene unclear. The CDR3 totals 15 residues. V dropped 0 bases and J dropped 2 bases, with 8 bases sitting between them. Germline lookup yields CDR1 PRHDT and CDR2 FYEKMQ (reference sequence). The CDR3 sequence is CASSLGGSGNQPQHF. In DNA form, the CDR3 reads TGTGCCAGCAGCTTAGGAGGGTCCGGCAATCAGCCCCAGCATTTT. Drawing the rest from reference TRBV13 and TRBJ1-5, the complete variable domain is AAGVIQSPRHLIKEKRETATLKCYPIPRHDTVYWYQQGPGQDPQFLISFYEKMQSDKGSIPDRFSAQQFSDYHSELNMSSLELGDSALYFCASSLGGSGNQPQHFGDGTRLSIL.

This rearrangement joins TRBV2 to TRBJ1-1, with D maybe TRBD1 (6 bases). The CDR3 extends over 16 amino acids. Between the trimmed V and J ends, which lost 3 bases and 0 bases, there was a span of 14 bases. Germline CDR1 reads SNHLY; CDR2 reads FYNNEI. The CDR3 nucleotides read TGTGCCAGCAGTGACGGGGGGCGGGAGATGAACACTGAAGCTTTCTTT. Its protein product is CASSDGGREMNTEAFF. The full variable domain, in which reference TRBV2 and TRBJ1-1 provide the parts outside the CDR3, is EPEVTQTPSHQVTQMGQEVILRCVPISNHLYFYWYRQILGQKVEFLVSFYNNEISEKSEIFDDQFSVERPDGSNFTLKIRSTKLEDSAMYFCASSDGGREMNTEAFFGQGTRLTVV.

This chain joins TRBV7-9 and TRBJ2-6, with D possibly being TRBD1 (5 bases). This CDR3 has 19 residues. CDR1 and CDR2 from the germline V gene are SEHNR and FQNEAQ (reference sequence). Deletions cut 4 bases from V and 1 base from J, with 20 bases between. The CDR3 protein is CASSSGPIPVWSGANVLTF. DNA for the CDR3: TGTGCCAGCAGCTCAGGGCCCATTCCCGTCTGGTCTGGGGCCAACGTCCTGACTTTC.

This chain links TRBV6-4 with TRBJ2-1; TRBD2 matches 10 bases. CDR3 length equals 16 residues. Trimming removed 3 bases from V and 7 bases from J; junction bases left unmatched: 9. The germline CDR1 and CDR2 sequences are MRHNA and SNTAGT. The DNA of the CDR3 is TGTGCCAGCAGTGAACTAGCGGGGTTTCCGGGGAATGAGCAGTTCTTC. The encoded protein is CASSELAGFPGNEQFF.

The chain joins TRBV29-1 to TRBJ1-1; 7 positions match TRBD1. Germline CDR1 SQVTM, CDR2 ANQGSEA. V lost 5 bases and J lost 3; bases outside the gene matches: 6. The CDR3 is 13 residues long. In DNA form, the CDR3 reads TGCAGCGTTCCGTTTACAGGGGACACTGAAGCTTTCTTT. Encoded protein: CSVPFTGDTEAFF.

This clone has just one count. The chain employs TRBV27 and TRBJ2-1, with 8 bases that match TRBD2. V was clipped by 11 bases and J by 0 bases; unmatched bases: 9. CDR3 length: 15 residues. In germline, CDR1 is MNHEY, CDR2 SMNVEV (reference sequence). The CDR3 DNA sequence: TGTGCCGGGATCCGAGGGACTAGCTCCTACAATGAGCAGTTCTTC. This sequence encodes CAGIRGTSSYNEQFF.

This chain uses TRBV5-1 with TRBJ2-5, with D possibly TRBD2 on 6 matching bases. Germline CDR1 is SGHRS and CDR2 is YFSETQ. V lost 5 bases and J lost 2, with 16 bases in between. The CDR3 runs 15 residues. CDR3 sequence (DNA): TGCGCCAGCAGGGACGACAAGGGGACTCAAGAGACCCAGTACTTC. This sequence encodes CASRDDKGTQETQYF. The full variable domain, completed using reference TRBV5-1 and TRBJ2-5, is KAGVTQTPRYLIKTRGQQVTLSCSPISGHRSVSWYQQTPGQGLQFLFEYFSETQRNKGNFPGRFSGRQFSNSRSEMNVSTLELGDSALYLCASRDDKGTQETQYFGPGTRLLVL.